This T cell receptor (beta chain) was captured by sequencing in a study of shared clonotypes between healthy human individuals. Worth noting for this clone: As yet, its antigen is unknown.

Overall study findings and caveats: An anticipated effect of sequencing depth on clonotype sharing among donors was recognized.

A CD45RA+ naive subset and a CD45RA-negative memory subset were split from CD4+ cells. V lost 0 bases and J lost 5; bases outside the gene matches: 8. Germline CDR1 reads LNHNV; CDR2 reads YYDKDF (reference sequence). The CDR3 has 17 residues. Template for every sorted-subset replicate PCR totaled 200 to 250 ng DNA, some 30,000 T cell genomes. Assay: immunoSEQ multiplex PCR; the TCRdb copy retains only in-frame clones and omits some. The sample records 2 million to 2.5 million clones, roughly 90% being singletons. Input material: naive CD4+ T cells from PBMCs. This sample's subset: CD45RA+ positively selected. The rearrangement uses TRBV15 and TRBJ1-2; 11 bases fit TRBD1. The source is a man between 18 and 35 years old in good health. Some clones in this sample may be carry-over from other donors' samples. Here the CDR3 reads CATSRDRTGGSLYGYTF. CDR3 sequence (DNA): TGTGCCACCAGCAGAGATCGGACAGGGGGCTCCCTGTATGGCTACACCTTC.